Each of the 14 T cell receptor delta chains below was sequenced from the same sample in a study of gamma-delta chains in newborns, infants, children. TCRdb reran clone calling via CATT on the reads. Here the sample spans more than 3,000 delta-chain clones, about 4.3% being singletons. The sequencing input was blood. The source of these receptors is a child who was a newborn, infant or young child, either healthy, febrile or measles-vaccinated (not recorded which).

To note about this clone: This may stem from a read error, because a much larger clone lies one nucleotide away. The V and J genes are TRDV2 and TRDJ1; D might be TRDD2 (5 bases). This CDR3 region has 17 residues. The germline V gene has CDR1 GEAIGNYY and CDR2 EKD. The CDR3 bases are TGTGCCCGTGACCCCTTAGGGCTACCTACGATAACCGATAAACTCATCTTT. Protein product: CARDPLGLPTITDKLIF.

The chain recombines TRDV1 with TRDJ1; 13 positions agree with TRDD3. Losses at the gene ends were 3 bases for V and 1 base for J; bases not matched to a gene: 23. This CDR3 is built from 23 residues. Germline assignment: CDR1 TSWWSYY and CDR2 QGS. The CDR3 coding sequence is TGTGCTCTTGGGGAGGGCCTTCCTACGCCAATTACTGGGGGATACGGGGTCACCGATAAACTCATCTTT. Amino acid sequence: CALGEGLPTPITGGYGVTDKLIF.

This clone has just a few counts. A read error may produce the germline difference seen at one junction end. The CDR3 region is CACDPLGIPSDKPIF. In DNA form, the CDR3 reads TGTGCCTGTGACCCCCTGGGGATCCCGTCCGATAAACCCATCTTT. The genes are TRDV2 and TRDJ1, with D possibly matching TRDD3 (6 bases). Germline values: CDR1 GEAIGNYY, CDR2 EKD. CDR3 length: 15 residues.

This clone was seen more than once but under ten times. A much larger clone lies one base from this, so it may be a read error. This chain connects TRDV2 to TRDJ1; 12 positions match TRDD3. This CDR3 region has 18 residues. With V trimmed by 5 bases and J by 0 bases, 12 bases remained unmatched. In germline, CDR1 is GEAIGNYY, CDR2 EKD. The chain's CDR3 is CACGILGDTQRDTDKLIF. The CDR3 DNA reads TGTGCCTGTGGCATTCTGGGGGATACGCAAAGGGACACCGATAAACTCATCTTT.

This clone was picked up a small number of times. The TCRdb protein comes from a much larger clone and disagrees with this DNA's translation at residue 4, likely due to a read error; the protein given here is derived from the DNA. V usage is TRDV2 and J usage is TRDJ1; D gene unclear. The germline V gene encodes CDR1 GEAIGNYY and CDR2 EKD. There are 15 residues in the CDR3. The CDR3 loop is CACGTVAPPADKLIF. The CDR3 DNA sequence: TGTGCCTGTGGCACCGTTGCACCCCCCGCCGATAAACTCATCTTT.

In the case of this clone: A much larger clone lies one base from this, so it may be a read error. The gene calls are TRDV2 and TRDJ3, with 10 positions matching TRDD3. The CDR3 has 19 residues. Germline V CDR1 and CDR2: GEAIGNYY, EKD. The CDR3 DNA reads TGTGCCTGTGACACTTTACTGGGGGATCTGACCTGGGACACCCGACATATGTTTTTC. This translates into CACDTLLGDLTWDTRHMFF.

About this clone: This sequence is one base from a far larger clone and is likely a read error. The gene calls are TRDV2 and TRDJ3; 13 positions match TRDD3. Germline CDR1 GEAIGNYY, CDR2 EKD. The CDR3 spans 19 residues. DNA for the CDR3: TGTGCCTGTGACACCGTACTGGGGGATACGGCCTGGGACACCCGACAGGTGTTTTTC. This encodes CACDTVLGDTAWDTRQVFF.

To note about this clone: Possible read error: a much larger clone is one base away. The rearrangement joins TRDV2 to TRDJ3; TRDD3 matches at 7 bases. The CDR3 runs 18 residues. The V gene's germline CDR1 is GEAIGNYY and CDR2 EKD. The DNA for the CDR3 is TGTGCCCGTGACCTAGTGGGGGAGAGCTCCTGGGACACCCGACAGATGTTTTTC. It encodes CARDLVGESSWDTRQMFF.

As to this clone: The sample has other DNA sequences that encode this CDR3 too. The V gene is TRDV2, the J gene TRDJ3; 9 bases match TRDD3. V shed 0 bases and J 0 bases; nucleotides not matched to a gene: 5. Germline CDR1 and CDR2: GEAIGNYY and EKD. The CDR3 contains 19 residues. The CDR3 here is CACDTVLGDSSWDTRQMFF. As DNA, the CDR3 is TGTGCCTGTGACACCGTACTGGGGGACAGCTCCTGGGACACCCGACAGATGTTTTTC.

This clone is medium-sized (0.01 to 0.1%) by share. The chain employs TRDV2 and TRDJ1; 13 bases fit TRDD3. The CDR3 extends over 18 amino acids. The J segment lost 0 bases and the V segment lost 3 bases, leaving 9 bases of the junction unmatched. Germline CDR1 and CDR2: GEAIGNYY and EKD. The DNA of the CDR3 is TGTGCCTGTGACCCTCTTGTACTGGGGGATACGTACACCGATAAACTCATCTTT. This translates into CACDPLVLGDTYTDKLIF.

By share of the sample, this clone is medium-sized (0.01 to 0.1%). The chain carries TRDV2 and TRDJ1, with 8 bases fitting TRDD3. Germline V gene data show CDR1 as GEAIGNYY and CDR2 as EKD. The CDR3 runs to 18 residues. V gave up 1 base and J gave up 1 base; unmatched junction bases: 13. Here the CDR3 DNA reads TGTGCCTGTGACACTATACCCCTAGCTGGGGGACTCACCGATAAACTCATCTTT. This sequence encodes CACDTIPLAGGLTDKLIF.

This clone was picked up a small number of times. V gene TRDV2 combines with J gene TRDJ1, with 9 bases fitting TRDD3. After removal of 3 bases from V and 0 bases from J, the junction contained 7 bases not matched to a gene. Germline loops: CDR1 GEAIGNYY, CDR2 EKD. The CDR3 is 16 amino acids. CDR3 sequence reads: CACDLLGDSYTDKLIF. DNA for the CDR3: TGTGCCTGTGACCTACTGGGGGACTCGTACACCGATAAACTCATCTTT.

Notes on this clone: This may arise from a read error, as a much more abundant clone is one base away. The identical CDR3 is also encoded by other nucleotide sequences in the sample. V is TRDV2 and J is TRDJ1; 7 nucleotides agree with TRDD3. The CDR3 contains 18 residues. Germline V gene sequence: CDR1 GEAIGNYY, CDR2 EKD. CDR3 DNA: TGTGCCTGTGACACCGTTCACGGCGTGACTGGGGAAACCGATAAGCTCATCTTT. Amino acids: CACDTVHGVTGETDKLIF.

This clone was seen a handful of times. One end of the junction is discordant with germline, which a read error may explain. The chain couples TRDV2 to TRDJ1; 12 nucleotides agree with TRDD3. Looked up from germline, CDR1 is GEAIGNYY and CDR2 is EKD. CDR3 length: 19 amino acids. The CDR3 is CACDALLTGGYFDTDKLIF. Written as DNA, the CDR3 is TGTGCCTGTGACGCCCTCCTTACTGGGGGATACTTCGACACTGATAAACTCATCTTT.